The rows below give T cell receptor beta chains drawn from one sample of a study of blood T cells in healthy people across ages. TCRdb reprocessed the 5' RACE reads with MiXCR, giving one entry per CDR3 protein. The data show 650,000 to 800,000 distinct CDR3 sequences, more than 40% seen once. The source material was blood. The receptors come from a man aged 60 to 75 in good health. Both conserved end residues are trimmed from each CDR3. Expanded clones get a size class; other rows say once, few or many, or leave the size out.

many	TRBJ2-7	TRBV5-1	ASSDGASYEQY
few	TRBJ2-7	TRBV20-1	SAKETSGGPYEQY
few	TRBJ2-1	TRBV14	ASSPRDHNEQF
few	TRBJ1-2	TRBV9	ASSAGHPNYGYT
few	TRBJ1-2	TRBV7-2	ASSLATESNYGYT
few	TRBJ1-2	TRBV7-8	ASSLVGGAVGGYT
NA	TRBJ2-3	TRBV7-2	ASRGEGGTDTQY
few	TRBJ1-6	TRBV7-3	ASSFTGNSPLH
NA	TRBJ1-1	TRBV7-3	ASSEVGQNTEAF
few	TRBJ2-7	TRBV10-3	AISEGLRGGQTREQY
many	TRBJ2-3	TRBV20-1	SARGVINRDSNTDTQY
few	NA	TRBV12-3/TRBV12-4	ASSLDKTGLNEQY
few	TRBJ2-7	TRBV2	ASSVIGEGEQY
NA	TRBJ2-7	TRBV12-3/TRBV12-4	ASSLVGIDEQY
few	TRBJ2-5	TRBV29-1	SVGSRDGGKTQY
NA	TRBJ1-2	TRBV12-3/TRBV12-4	ASRGGPGYT
NA	TRBJ2-1	TRBV4-1	ASSQDPQGIDEQF
few	TRBJ1-1	TRBV4-3	ASSQEFPLYTEAF
few	TRBJ2-7	TRBV9	ASSVDPGGYEQY
NA	TRBJ2-7	TRBV14	ASSQAAGKTYEQY
few	TRBJ2-5	TRBV2	ATKSSTSQETQY
NA	TRBJ1-1	TRBV7-9	ASSFRGGRDTEAF
NA	TRBJ2-3	TRBV20-1	SARYVRSITDTQY
NA	TRBJ2-3	TRBV4-3	ASSQARVTDTQY
NA	TRBJ2-5	TRBV11-2	ASSLEGFEETQY
NA	TRBJ2-5	TRBV9	ASSPRSGGARGETQY
NA	TRBJ2-2	TRBV9	ASSVEANTGELF
many	TRBJ1-1	TRBV7-9	ASSAQDRNEAF
many	TRBJ2-1	TRBV5-1	ASSGEDRGLESYNEQF
NA	TRBJ2-1	TRBV20-1	SARSVRQRGGEQF
NA	TRBJ2-3	TRBV7-9	ASSIRGAPGQY
NA	TRBJ2-7	TRBV6-1	ASSETYSYEQY
NA	TRBJ2-5	TRBV24-1	ATSDSGLAPETQY
NA	TRBJ1-4	TRBV4-3	ASSRTLQVPNEKLF
once	TRBJ2-1	TRBV9	ASSVGAGVYNEQF
NA	TRBJ1-1	TRBV6-2/TRBV6-3	ASSYRMGVTEAF
NA	NA	TRBV7-2	ASSPTRSGAEQY
NA	TRBJ2-3	TRBV9	ASSVSRGDTQY
NA	TRBJ2-5	TRBV7-3	ASGPRQGHSSGHGGETQY
few	TRBJ2-1	TRBV9	ATSQGSSYNEQF
NA	TRBJ2-1	TRBV5-6	ASSLVSKNEQF
few	TRBJ2-1	TRBV7-6	ASSRRTGQYNEQF
few	TRBJ2-5	TRBV20-1	SASVFDWKGPETQY
NA	TRBJ2-3	TRBV7-9	ASSSWAGTRTDTQY
few	TRBJ2-5	TRBV5-1	ASSRTAGLRETQY
few	TRBJ1-1	TRBV10-3	AISVGAAMNTEAF
few	TRBJ2-1	TRBV29-1	SVEVGGSSGEQF
NA	TRBJ2-1	TRBV27	ASSPNPTGDDEQF
NA	TRBJ1-2	TRBV20-1	SARLPTGGFGYT
NA	TRBJ2-1	TRBV4-1	ASSPGDGDEQF
NA	TRBJ1-2	TRBV6-5	ASSYGQGYYGYT
NA	TRBJ2-3	TRBV9	ASSRTSILDTQY